Presented here are 15 T cell receptor beta chains from one specimen sequenced in a study of blood T cell repertoires in COVID-19. Method: immunoSEQ multiplex PCR; TCRdb's copy keeps in-frame clones and lacks some. The table includes about 500,000 clones, roughly 87% detected once. Sequencing was performed on PBMCs or T cells enriched from blood (not recorded which). The receptors derive from a woman aged 18 to 35 who had recovered from COVID-19.

This clone was counted once. This chain uses TRBV6-5 with TRBJ2-7; D gene ambiguous. The CDR3 covers 11 residues. Germline assignment: CDR1 MNHEY and CDR2 SVGAGI. The ends were cut back, 6 bases at V and 7 bases at J, with 10 bases in the middle. The CDR3 loop reads CASRLNEEQYF. As DNA, the CDR3 is TGTGCCAGCAGACTTAACGAGGAGCAGTACTTC.

The chain couples TRBV21-1 to TRBJ1-4; TRBD1 is the table's D call and was not checked against the DNA. TRBV21-1 is labeled a pseudogene. The CDR3 loop spans 18 amino acids. In DNA, the CDR3 is TGTGCCAGCAGCAAAAAGGGGGTGAGTAGACAGAATAATGAAAAACTGTTTTTT. Translated: CASSKKGVSRQNNEKLFF.

The rearrangement joins TRBV27 to TRBJ1-2; no clear D gene. The CDR3 is 13 residues long. V lost 2 bases to trimming and J lost 3 bases, with 7 bases between them. Germline-derived CDR1 and CDR2 are MNHEY and SMNVEV (reference sequence). CDR3 region: CASSLGRDYGYTF. The CDR3 DNA sequence: TGTGCCAGCAGTTTAGGGCGGGACTATGGCTACACCTTC.

CDR3 nucleotide sequence: TGTGCCAGCAGAGAGGGCTCTGGGGCCAACGTCCTGACTTTC. It specifies CASREGSGANVLTF. This rearrangement joins TRBV7-2 to TRBJ2-6, with D possibly matching TRBD2 (5 bases). There are 14 residues in the CDR3. V shed 6 bases and J shed 0 bases, with 6 bases lying between them. The germline V gene encodes CDR1 SGHTA and CDR2 FQGNSA.

This sequence joins TRBV3-1 (or the pseudogene TRBV3-2) and TRBJ2-1, with 11 bases matching TRBD2. This CDR3 comprises 17 residues. Germline lookup yields CDR1 LGHDT and CDR2 YNNKEL (reference sequence). After removal of 4 bases from V and 2 bases from J, the junction contained 7 bases not matched to a gene. Here the CDR3 DNA reads TGTGCCAGCAGCCTCCGACTAGCGGGGAACACCTACAATGAGCAGTTCTTC. Encoded protein: CASSLRLAGNTYNEQFF.

This clone was detected a few times. This chain links TRBV6-1 with TRBJ2-7; D might be TRBD2 (6 bases). This CDR3 region has 17 residues. The germline V gene has CDR1 MNHNS and CDR2 SASEGT. Trimming removed 2 bases at V and 0 bases at J, with 17 bases between. The CDR3 loop reads CASSEFQSAGFSYEQYF. CDR3 nucleotide sequence: TGTGCCAGCAGTGAATTTCAATCGGCGGGGTTCTCCTACGAGCAGTACTTC.

V is TRBV18 and J is TRBJ1-3; no firm D call. This CDR3 comprises 14 residues. The germline V gene encodes CDR1 KGHSH and CDR2 LQKENI. Trimming left V 4 bases short and J 0 bases short, with 7 bases between. In DNA form, the CDR3 reads TGTGCCAGCTCACTTATGAGCTCTGGAAACACCATATATTTT. This encodes CASSLMSSGNTIYF.

In DNA form, the CDR3 reads TGTGCCAGCAGCTTGCTGTCAGGGGGCGGTGATTCACCCCTCCACTTT. It translates to CASSLLSGGGDSPLHF. The chain joins TRBV5-6 to TRBJ1-6; 8 bases map to TRBD1. V shed 1 base and J 8 bases; nucleotides not matched to a gene: 8. Looked up from germline, CDR1 is SGHDT and CDR2 is YYEEEE. The CDR3 consists of 16 residues.

V gene TRBV2 combines with J gene TRBJ2-2, with 8 bases aligning to TRBD2. This CDR3 contains 16 residues. In germline, CDR1 is SNHLY, CDR2 FYNNEI. V lost 4 bases and J lost 4; bases outside the gene matches: 8. The CDR3 region is CASSVERGFGTGELFF. The CDR3 region has the DNA TGTGCCAGCAGTGTGGAGCGGGGGTTTGGCACCGGGGAGCTGTTTTTT.

The gene calls are TRBV29-1 and TRBJ1-2, with TRBD1 matching 7 bases. Germline trimming cut 6 bases from V and 8 bases from J; bases unmatched to any gene: 15. Germline V gene lookup returns CDR1 SQVTM and CDR2 ANQGSEA. The CDR3 length is 14 residues. The CDR3 coding sequence is TGCAGCGTCCTCTCGACAGGGTTTGGATGGGGCTACACCTTC. The encoded protein is CSVLSTGFGWGYTF.

This clone was detected only once. V usage is TRBV7-2 and J usage is TRBJ1-5, with D maybe TRBD1 (6 bases). This CDR3 region has 14 residues. Germline-derived CDR1 and CDR2 are SGHTA and FQGNSA. The V gene lost 5 bases and the J gene lost 9 bases, with 17 bases spanning the gap. The chain's CDR3 is CASSLTTGSGPQHF. CDR3 DNA sequence: TGTGCCAGCAGCCTGACAACAGGGTCCGGGCCCCAGCATTTT.

V usage is TRBV5-5 and J usage is TRBJ2-3, with 8 positions matching TRBD2. After removal of 4 bases from V and 5 bases from J, the junction contained 6 bases not matched to a gene. This CDR3 region has 14 residues. The germline V gene has CDR1 SGHKS and CDR2 YYEKEE (reference sequence). The CDR3 coding sequence is TGTGCCAGCAGCCAGACTAGCGACCAAGATACGCAGTATTTT. Its translation: CASSQTSDQDTQYF.

The chain recombines TRBV6-5 with TRBJ1-3; 7 bases line up with TRBD1. Trimming cost V 2 bases and J 3 bases; bases outside gene matches: 4. This CDR3 has 15 amino acids. Per germline, CDR1 MNHEY and CDR2 SVGAGI. The CDR3 region is CASSYLTGIGNTIYF. The CDR3 region has the DNA TGTGCCAGCAGTTACCTGACAGGGATTGGAAACACCATATATTTT.

This chain links TRBV10-1 with TRBJ1-1; perhaps TRBD1 as D (6 bases). The CDR3 length is 13 residues. CDR1 is WNHNN, CDR2 SYGVQD, per germline (reference sequence). Deletions cut 4 bases from V and 6 bases from J, with 12 bases between. The DNA for the CDR3 is TGCGCCAGCAGTGGGGGAAACAGGGCTGAAGCTTTCTTT. This gives the protein CASSGGNRAEAFF.

The chain employs TRBV7-3 and TRBJ2-1, with TRBD1 as a possible D gene (5 bases). Germline assignment: CDR1 SGHTA and CDR2 FQGTGA. The CDR3 length is 13 residues. Trimming removed 2 bases at V and 6 bases at J, with 8 bases between. CDR3 DNA sequence: TGTGCCAGCAGCTTATCCAGGGCCAATGAGCAGTTCTTC. Amino acids: CASSLSRANEQFF.